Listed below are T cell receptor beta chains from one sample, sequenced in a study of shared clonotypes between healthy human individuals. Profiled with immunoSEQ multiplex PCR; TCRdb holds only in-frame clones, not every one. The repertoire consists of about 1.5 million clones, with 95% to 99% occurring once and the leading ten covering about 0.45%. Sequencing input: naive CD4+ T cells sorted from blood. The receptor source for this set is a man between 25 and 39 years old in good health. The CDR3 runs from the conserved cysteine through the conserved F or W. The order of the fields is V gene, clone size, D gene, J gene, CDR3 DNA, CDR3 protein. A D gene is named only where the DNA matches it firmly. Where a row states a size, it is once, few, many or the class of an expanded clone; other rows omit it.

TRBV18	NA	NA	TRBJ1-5	TGTGCCAGCTCATTCTACGAGGAACAGCCCCAGCATTTT	CASSFYEEQPQHF
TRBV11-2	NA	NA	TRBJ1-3	TGTGCCAGCAGCTTAGCTGTCGTTGGAAACACCATATATTTT	CASSLAVVGNTIYF
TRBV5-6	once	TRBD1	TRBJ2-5	TGTGCCAGCAGCTGGGGGGACAGGGCGTTACGTTACCAAGAGACCCAGTACTTC	CASSWGDRALRYQETQYF
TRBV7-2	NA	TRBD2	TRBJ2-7	TGTGCCAGCAGCTTAGCTACTAGCGGGGGTTACTACGAGCAGTACTTC	CASSLATSGGYYEQYF
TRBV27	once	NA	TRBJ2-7	TGTGCCAGCAGTTTCAAGCGGTTCTACGAGCAGTACTTC	CASSFKRFYEQYF
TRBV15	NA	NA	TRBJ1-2	TGTGCCACCAGCAGAGACAGGGAGGGATTTTATGGCTACACCTTC	CATSRDREGFYGYTF
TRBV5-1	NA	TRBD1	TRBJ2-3	TGCGCCAGCAGCTTCGGACAGGGAAAGTCAGATACGCAGTATTTT	CASSFGQGKSDTQYF
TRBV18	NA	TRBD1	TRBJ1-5	TGTGCCAGCTCACCAATGGACAGGGATCAGCCCCAGCATTTT	CASSPMDRDQPQHF
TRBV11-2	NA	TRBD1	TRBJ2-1	TGTGCCAGCACCCTCCGGGACAGGGGAAACTACAATGAGCAGTTCTTC	CASTLRDRGNYNEQFF
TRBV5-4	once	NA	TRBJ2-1	TGTGCCAGCAGCTTGCCCCCCGCGGACCAGCAGTTCTTC	CASSLPPADQQFF
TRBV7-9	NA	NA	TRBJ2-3	TGTGCCAGCAGCTTAGGATCGATTAGCACAGATACGCAGTATTTT	CASSLGSISTDTQYF
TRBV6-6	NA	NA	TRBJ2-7	TGTGCCAGCAGTTACCCCCAGGGTTCGTACGAGCAGTACTTC	CASSYPQGSYEQYF
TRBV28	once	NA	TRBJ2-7	TGTGCCAGCCGTCAGGGGATCTACGAGCAGTACTTC	CASRQGIYEQYF
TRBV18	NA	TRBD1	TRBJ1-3	TGTGCCAGCTCCCCAGGACAGGTCGCTGGAAACACCATATATTTT	CASSPGQVAGNTIYF
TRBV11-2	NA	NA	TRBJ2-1	TGTGCCAGCAGCTTGGGCCAGGGTTCCTACAATGAGCAGTTCTTC	CASSLGQGSYNEQFF
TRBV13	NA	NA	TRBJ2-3	TGTGCCAGCGGGACACTTGAAACAGATACGCAGTATTTT	CASGTLETDTQYF
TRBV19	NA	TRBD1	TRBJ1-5	TGTGCCAGTAGTATTTGGGGACAGGGAGACGGGCCCCAGCATTTT	CASSIWGQGDGPQHF
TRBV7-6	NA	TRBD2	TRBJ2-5	TGTGCCAGCAGCTTTCCAGTTAGCGGGGGGCCGGCCCAGTACTTC	CASSFPVSGGPAQYF
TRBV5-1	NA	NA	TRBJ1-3	TGCGCCAGCAGCTTGGACAGGGTTGCAGGAAACACCATATATTTT	CASSLDRVAGNTIYF
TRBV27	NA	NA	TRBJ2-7	TGTGCCAGCAGTTTATCGGGCCCAGACGAGCAGTACTTC	CASSLSGPDEQYF
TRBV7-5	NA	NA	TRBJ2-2	TGTGTCAGAAGCTTAGTGAAGGGACTTTACACCGGGGAGCTGTTTTTT	CVRSLVKGLYTGELFF
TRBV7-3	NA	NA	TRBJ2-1	TGTGCCAGCAGCTTAGCACGGAAGAGCTCCTACAATGAGCAGTTCTTC	CASSLARKSSYNEQFF
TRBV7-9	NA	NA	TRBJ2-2	TGTGCCAGCAGCTTATCACGGGCGAACACCGGGGAGCTGTTTTTT	CASSLSRANTGELFF
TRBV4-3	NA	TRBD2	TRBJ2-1	TGCGCCAGCAGCCAAATTCTAGCGGGAGTCTCCTACAATGAGCAGTTCTTC	CASSQILAGVSYNEQFF
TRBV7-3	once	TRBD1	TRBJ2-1	TGTGCCAGCAGCTTACGGGACAGGGTTATAGGATCCTACAATGAGCAGTTCTTC	CASSLRDRVIGSYNEQFF
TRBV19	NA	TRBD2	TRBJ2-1	TGTGCCAGTAGTCCACGGGGGGGACCAAATTCTGAGCAGTTCTTC	CASSPRGGPNSEQFF
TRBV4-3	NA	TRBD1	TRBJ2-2	TGCGCCAGCAGCCAAGCTGTGATCCAGGACAGGGTTAGAAAGGGCACCGGGGAGCTGTTTTTT	CASSQAVIQDRVRKGTGELFF
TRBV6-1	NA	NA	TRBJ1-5	TGTGCCAGCAGTGAAGGGGATCAGCCCCAGCATTTT	CASSEGDQPQHF
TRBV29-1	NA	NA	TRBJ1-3	TGCAGTTTTTCCCAAGCGAACACCATATATTTT	CSFSQANTIYF
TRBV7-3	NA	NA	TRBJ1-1	TGTGCCAGCAGCTTTTGCGGATTTGAAGCTTTCTTT	CASSFCGFEAFF
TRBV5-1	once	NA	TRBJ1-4	TGCGCCAGCAGCTTGCGGGGGACTAATGAAAAACTGTTTTTT	CASSLRGTNEKLFF
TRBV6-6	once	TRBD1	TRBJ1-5	TGTGCCAGCGGACCCCAGGGGGCACATCGGCATTTT	CASGPQGAHRHF
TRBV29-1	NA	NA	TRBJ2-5	TGCAGCGTTTCTCGAGATAGGACGTTTCAAGAGACCCAGTACTTC	CSVSRDRTFQETQYF
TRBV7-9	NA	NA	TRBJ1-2	TGTGCCAGCAGCTTAGAAGAGCTCTATGGCTACACCTTC	CASSLEELYGYTF
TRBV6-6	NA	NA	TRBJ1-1	TGTGCCAGCAGTCCCCGTGGAGCGAACACTGAAGCTTTCTTT	CASSPRGANTEAFF
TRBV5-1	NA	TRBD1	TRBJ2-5	TGCGCCAGCAGCTTGGGGGACAGGCAAGAAGAGACCCAGTACTTC	CASSLGDRQEETQYF
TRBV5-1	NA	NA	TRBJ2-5	TGCGCCAGCAGCCGATTCGACCCTCAAGAGACCCAGTACTTC	CASSRFDPQETQYF
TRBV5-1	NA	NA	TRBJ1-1	TGCGCCAGCAGCAGGGAAGACAGAACGAACACTGAAGCTTTCTTT	CASSREDRTNTEAFF
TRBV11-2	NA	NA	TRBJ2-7	TGTGCCAGCAGCGGGCACAGCTCCTACGAGCAGTACTTC	CASSGHSSYEQYF
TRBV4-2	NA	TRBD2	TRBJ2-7	TGTGCCAGCAGCCACCAAGCTAGCGGGAATACCTACGAGCAGTACTTC	CASSHQASGNTYEQYF
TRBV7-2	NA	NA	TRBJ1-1	TGTGCCAGCAGCTTAGCAGGTCCAGGGATCGACACTGAAGCTTTCTTT	CASSLAGPGIDTEAFF
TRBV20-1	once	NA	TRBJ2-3	TGCAGACTAGGGGGCACAGATACGCAGTATTTT	CRLGGTDTQYF
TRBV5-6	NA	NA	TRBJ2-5	TGTGCCAGCAGCTCCGGGACCAAAGAGACCCAGTACTTC	CASSSGTKETQYF
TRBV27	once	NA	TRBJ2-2	TGTGCCAGCAGAGACTACCGTCGAGCGAACACCGGGGAGCTGTTTTTT	CASRDYRRANTGELFF
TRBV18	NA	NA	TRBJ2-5	TGTGCCAGCTCACCACCAGGGCAGTATCTCCAAGAGACCCAGTACTTC	CASSPPGQYLQETQYF
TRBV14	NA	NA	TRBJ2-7	TGTGCCAGCAGCCAAACCCCGTTGGCGGGCGGGGAGCAGTACTTC	CASSQTPLAGGEQYF
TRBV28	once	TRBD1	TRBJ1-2	TGTGCCAGCAGTCCCCCGGGGACAGGCATCTATGGCTACACCTTC	CASSPPGTGIYGYTF
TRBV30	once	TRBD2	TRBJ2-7	TGTGCCTGGAGTCTAGCGGGAGGCACAAACAGAATTTCCTACGAGCAGTACTTC	CAWSLAGGTNRISYEQYF
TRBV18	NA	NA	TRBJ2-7	TGTGCCAGCTCACAACAGACAATCTCCTACGAGCAGTACTTC	CASSQQTISYEQYF
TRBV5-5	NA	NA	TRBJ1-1	TGTGCCAGCAGCTTCGAGCAGTTCGCGATGAGCACTGAAGCTTTCTTT	CASSFEQFAMSTEAFF
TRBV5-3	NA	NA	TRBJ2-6	TGTGCCAGAAGCTTGGAGCAGCTACGCTCTGGGGCCAACGTCCTGACTTTC	CARSLEQLRSGANVLTF
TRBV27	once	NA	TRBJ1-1	TGTGCCAGCAGTTTTGCGAGCCCTAAGGCCACTGAAGCTTTCTTT	CASSFASPKATEAFF
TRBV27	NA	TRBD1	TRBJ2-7	TGTGCCAGCAGTCCCCGGACAGGGAGCTACGAGCAGTACTTC	CASSPRTGSYEQYF
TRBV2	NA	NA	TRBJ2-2	TGTGCCAGCAGTGACACCGGGGAGCTGTTTTTT	CASSDTGELFF
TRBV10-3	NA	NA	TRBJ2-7	TGTGCCATCAGTGAAGATCGGCAGTATGAGCAGTACTTC	CAISEDRQYEQYF
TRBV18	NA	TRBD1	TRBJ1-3	TGTGCCAGCTCACCGGGACAGTTAACTTCCTCTGGAAACACCATATATTTT	CASSPGQLTSSGNTIYF
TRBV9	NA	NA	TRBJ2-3	TGTGCCAGCACAAAAGGGGGGGGATGGACAGATACGCAGTATTTT	CASTKGGGWTDTQYF
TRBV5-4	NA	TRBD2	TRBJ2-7	TGTGCCAGCAGCCTGTGGGGGGGGAGCGAGCAGTACTTC	CASSLWGGSEQYF
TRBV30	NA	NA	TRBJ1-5	TGTGCCTGGAGTTCGGGGGGGGTCCAGCCCCAGCATTTT	CAWSSGGVQPQHF